One sample yielded the 27 T cell receptor beta chains listed below, sequenced in a study of human T cells and chemical hapten exposure. TCRdb used MiXCR to reprocess the RACE reads, holding one entry per CDR3 protein. The top ten hold under 2.5% of the sample, which has about 380,000 distinct CDR3 sequences, 4% to 5.5% seen once. Time point meaning: patch test 1, 2 weeks after DPC sensitization. Treatment defined: therapeutic diphenylcyclopropenone sensitization with weekly scalp DPC. The sample was whole blood, taken in connection with sensitization to the hapten diphenylcyclopropenone (DPC). The receptors were gathered from a woman in her 50s with alopecia areata. Some clones in this sample may be carry-over from other donors' samples.

This clonotype was observed many times. V usage is TRBV29-1 and J usage is TRBJ2-2; D might be TRBD1 (6 bases). The V and J ends lost 5 bases and 2 bases respectively, with 9 bases between them. From germline, CDR1 is SQVTM and CDR2 ANQGSEA. The length of the CDR3 is 13 residues. The CDR3 loop is CSVPGANTGELFF. The CDR3 DNA sequence: TGCAGCGTTCCAGGGGCTAACACCGGGGAGCTGTTTTTT.

Many counts were recorded for this clonotype. The J gene is TRBJ1-4, the V gene TRBV14; perhaps TRBD1 as D (5 bases). Deletions cut 4 bases from V and 8 bases from J, with 17 bases between. Germline assignment: CDR1 SGHDN and CDR2 FVKESK. This CDR3 spans 15 amino acids. CDR3 sequence: CASSPILGRGEKLFF. The CDR3 DNA sequence: TGTGCCAGCAGCCCTATTTTGGGGAGGGGCGAAAAACTGTTTTTT.

This clonotype was picked up many times. The chain combines TRBV6-1 with TRBJ2-7, with TRBD2 as a possible D gene (6 bases). The CDR3 consists of 11 residues. Trimming took off 8 bases at V and 6 bases at J, with 11 bases between the two ends. Germline lookup yields CDR1 MNHNS and CDR2 SASEGT. The CDR3 here is CASLGGFEQYF. The CDR3 bases are TGTGCCAGCCTTGGGGGGTTCGAGCAGTACTTC.

This clonotype has a handful of counts. The rearrangement links TRBV29-1 to TRBJ2-6, with D unclear. V lost 5 bases, J lost 2 bases, and 7 bases lay in between. Per germline, CDR1 SQVTM and CDR2 ANQGSEA. The length of the CDR3 is 13 residues. The CDR3 here is CSVTLPGANVLTF. The CDR3 region has the DNA TGCAGCGTTACTCTCCCTGGGGCCAACGTCCTGACTTTC.

The J gene is TRBJ2-7, the V gene TRBV12-3 or TRBV12-4; D call uncertain. The germline V and J ends were trimmed by 5 bases and 8 bases, with 13 bases remaining between them. This CDR3 has 12 amino acids. CDR3 loop: CASSPRLPQQYF. The DNA for the CDR3 is TGTGCCAGCAGTCCGCGCCTCCCCCAGCAGTACTTC.

Ten or more counts support this clonotype. The gene calls are TRBV12-3 or TRBV12-4 and TRBJ1-1; TRBD1 might be the D (6 bases). The CDR3 extends over 14 amino acids. V lost 7 bases to trimming and J lost 4 bases, with 16 bases between them. The CDR3 DNA sequence: TGTGCCAGCACCCCCAAGGGGGGCATCACTGAAGCTTTCTTT. This sequence encodes CASTPKGGITEAFF.

V usage is TRBV7-6 and J usage is TRBJ1-1, with 7 nucleotides matching TRBD1. The germline V gene has CDR1 SGHVS and CDR2 FNYEAQ. Losses at the gene ends were 6 bases for V and 0 bases for J; bases not matched to a gene: 7. This CDR3 has 15 amino acids. CDR3 protein: CASRLRGQMNTEAFF. For the CDR3, the DNA is TGTGCCAGCAGGCTGAGGGGGCAGATGAACACTGAAGCTTTCTTT.

Points on this clonotype: Given a much more abundant clone one base away, this may be a read error. The chain combines TRBV7-9 with TRBJ1-1; D not resolved. The length of the CDR3 is 14 residues. The V gene's germline CDR1 is SEHNR and CDR2 FQNEAQ (reference sequence). The CDR3 is CPSSFPALGTEAFF. The DNA for the CDR3 is TGTCCCAGCAGCTTCCCGGCCCTCGGCACTGAAGCTTTCTTT.

This clonotype was seen repeatedly, ten times or more. The V gene is TRBV20-1, the J gene TRBJ2-2; 7 bases map to TRBD2. In germline, CDR1 is DFQATT, CDR2 SNEGSKA (reference sequence). The CDR3 has 17 amino acids. The V segment lost 0 bases and the J segment 1 base; nucleotides outside the gene matches: 8. Here the CDR3 reads CSARDLRLAENTGELFF. In nucleotides, the CDR3 is TGCAGTGCTAGAGATTTAAGACTAGCTGAGAACACCGGGGAGCTGTTTTTT.

This clonotype was picked up a small number of times. This chain connects TRBV7-2 to TRBJ1-4, with D unclear. CDR1 SGHTA and CDR2 FQGNSA come from the germline V gene. The V and J ends lost 1 base and 0 bases respectively, with 9 bases between them. The CDR3 has 16 residues. The CDR3 DNA is TGTGCCAGCAGCTTAGTTGACAAACCAACTAATGAAAAACTGTTTTTT. Its translation: CASSLVDKPTNEKLFF. The full variable domain, completed using reference TRBV7-2 and TRBJ1-4, is GAGVSQSPSNKVTEKGKDVELRCDPISGHTALYWYRQSLGQGLEFLIYFQGNSAPDKSGLPSDRFSAERTGGSVSTLTIQRTQQEDSAVYLCASSLVDKPTNEKLFFGSGTQLSVL.

The rearrangement links TRBV12-3 or TRBV12-4 to TRBJ2-7; 8 bases are shared with TRBD2. With V trimmed by 3 bases and J by 3 bases, 7 bases remained unmatched. This CDR3 is 15 amino acids long. The CDR3 DNA reads TGTGCCAGCAGTTTGAGTAGCGGGGCGAACTACGAGCAGTACTTC. Protein sequence: CASSLSSGANYEQYF.

The CDR3 region is CASSSGSGNTEAFF. DNA of the CDR3: TGCGCCAGCAGCTCCGGATCGGGGAACACTGAAGCTTTCTTT. V is TRBV5-1 and J is TRBJ1-1; D is undetermined. Per the germline V gene, CDR1 is SGHRS and CDR2 is YFSETQ. Trimming took off 3 bases at V and 1 base at J, with 10 bases between the two ends. The CDR3 length is 14 residues.

This clonotype was counted only a few times. The chain employs TRBV30 and TRBJ2-2; TRBD1 matches 7 bases. The length of the CDR3 is 14 residues. CDR1 and CDR2 from the germline V gene are GTSNPN and SVGIG (reference sequence). J lost 1 base, V lost 6 bases, and 5 bases had no gene match. The CDR3 nucleotides read TGTGCCTGTCCTGACAGGGAGAACACCGGGGAGCTGTTTTTT. Translating gives CACPDRENTGELFF.

Note on this clonotype: A read error may be the cause here, since a much bigger clone is one base away. The chain has TRBV10-1 and TRBJ2-7, with D uncertain. The CDR3 runs 13 residues. The germline V gene encodes CDR1 WNHNN and CDR2 SYGVQD (reference sequence). The CDR3 DNA reads TGCGCCTGCAGTTCCCAAGGCGGCTACGAGCAGTACTTC. It is translated as CACSSQGGYEQYF.

This clonotype was found a few times. The chain employs TRBV7-8 and TRBJ2-7, with 13 bases fitting TRBD2. CDR3 length: 15 residues. CDR1 and CDR2 (germline): SGHVS, FQNEAQ. J lost 6 bases, V lost 5 bases, and 7 bases had no gene match. This chain's CDR3 is CASSPRRLAGGEQYF. The CDR3 DNA reads TGTGCCAGCAGCCCGCGGAGACTAGCGGGGGGCGAGCAGTACTTC.

Many counts were recorded for this clonotype. This chain uses TRBV28 with TRBJ1-1; D may be TRBD1 (5 bases). Trimming pared 1 base from V and 11 bases from J, leaving 11 bases between. The CDR3 runs 12 residues. Germline CDR1 MDHEN, CDR2 SYDVKM. The CDR3 loop is CASSLFQGTAFF. In DNA, the CDR3 is TGTGCCAGCAGTTTATTCCAGGGAACGGCTTTCTTT. Full variable domain (outside the CDR3, taken from reference TRBV28 and TRBJ1-1): DVKVTQSSRYLVKRTGEKVFLECVQDMDHENMFWYRQDPGLGLRLIYFSYDVKMKEKGDIPEGYSVSREKKERFSLILESASTNQTSMYLCASSLFQGTAFFGQGTRLTVV.

Only a few counts were recorded for this clonotype. V gene TRBV20-1 combines with J gene TRBJ2-3; 12 bases fit TRBD2. Trimming cost V 4 bases and J 3 bases; bases outside gene matches: 8. The CDR3 spans 16 residues. Per the germline V gene, CDR1 is DFQATT and CDR2 is SNEGSKA (reference sequence). DNA for the CDR3: TGCAGTGCTAACTATCTAGCGGGGGGGCGGACAGATACGCAGTATTTT. This encodes CSANYLAGGRTDTQYF.

This clonotype was detected only once. The chain recombines TRBV10-3 with TRBJ1-5, with D unresolved. V was shortened by 3 bases and J by 2 bases, with 11 bases between the two germline ends. This CDR3 is built from 15 residues. Germline loops: CDR1 ENHRY, CDR2 SYGVKD. The CDR3 DNA reads TGTGCCATCAGTGATTTACCCGGGGGCAATCAGCCCCAGCATTTT. Translating it yields CAISDLPGGNQPQHF.

This clonotype was detected ten times or more. This chain connects TRBV6-5 to TRBJ1-1; the D gene is possibly TRBD1 (5 bases). The CDR3 has 14 residues. The V end lost 2 bases, the J end lost 1 base, and 8 bases lay between the germline ends. Germline CDR1 MNHEY, CDR2 SVGAGI. The DNA of the CDR3 is TGTGCCAGCAGTTACAAAGGGGCGAACACTGAAGCTTTCTTT. It codes for CASSYKGANTEAFF.

This clonotype was counted many times. J is TRBJ1-5 and V is TRBV18, with a possible D match to TRBD1 (5 bases). Germline CDR1 and CDR2: KGHSH and LQKENI. The ends were cut back, 6 bases at V and 9 bases at J, with 15 bases in the middle. CDR3 length: 13 amino acids. CDR3 DNA: TGTGCCAGCTCCCGGGACCGGCCCCTGCCCCAGCATTTT. Translation: CASSRDRPLPQHF.

This chain joins TRBV30 and TRBJ2-1; D gene unclear. V shed 5 bases and J shed 9 bases, with 11 bases lying between them. This CDR3 is 11 amino acids long. Germline CDR1 reads GTSNPN; CDR2 reads SVGIG (reference sequence). The CDR3 coding sequence is TGTGCCTGGTCCGGGCCCCTTGAGCAGTTCTTC. Its translation is CAWSGPLEQFF.

This clonotype was seen repeatedly, ten times or more. This chain links TRBV20-1 with TRBJ2-4; D possibly corresponds to TRBD1 (6 bases). The germline V and J ends were trimmed by 5 bases and 0 bases, with 11 bases remaining between them. The CDR3 spans 14 residues. The V gene's germline CDR1 is DFQATT and CDR2 SNEGSKA (reference sequence). This CDR3 is CSAGKQGAKNIQYF. The CDR3 bases are TGCAGTGCTGGGAAACAGGGAGCCAAAAACATTCAGTACTTC.

This clonotype was detected many times. The gene calls are TRBV4-1 and TRBJ1-1; no clear D gene. The CDR3 contains 13 residues. V dropped 4 bases and J dropped 10 bases, with 16 bases sitting between them. From germline, CDR1 is MGHRA and CDR2 YSYEKL. The CDR3 loop reads CASSLVGREVAFF. As DNA, the CDR3 is TGCGCCAGCAGCCTAGTAGGTAGGGAAGTAGCTTTCTTT.

This clonotype was detected many times. The chain joins TRBV27 to TRBJ2-1; 13 positions match TRBD2. CDR3 length: 15 amino acids. The V and J ends lost 9 bases and 5 bases, in that order; junction bases with no gene match: 7. Germline V gene data show CDR1 as MNHEY and CDR2 as SMNVEV (reference sequence). This CDR3 reads CASRLAGGYHNEQFF. The CDR3 DNA reads TGTGCCAGTCGACTAGCGGGAGGTTATCACAATGAGCAGTTCTTC.

Many counts were recorded for this clonotype. J is TRBJ2-7 and V is TRBV28; unclear D gene. Germline V gene sequence: CDR1 MDHEN, CDR2 SYDVKM. Trimming shortened V by 2 bases and J by 2 bases, and 22 bases separated the two germline ends. The CDR3 contains 18 residues. The chain's CDR3 is CASSLDRSGSTPPYEQYF. The CDR3 bases are TGTGCCAGCAGTTTAGACCGATCGGGCAGTACCCCTCCCTACGAGCAGTACTTC.

This clonotype was seen a handful of times. The chain uses TRBV6-2 or TRBV6-3 and TRBJ1-2, with D uncertain. The V end was cut by 6 bases, the J end by 2 bases, with 13 bases between. The germline CDR1 and CDR2 sequences are MNHEY and SVGEGT. The CDR3 runs to 14 residues. CDR3 DNA: TGTGCCAGCAGCCTTTTAAGGGTGAACTATGGCTACACCTTC. Protein: CASSLLRVNYGYTF.

V and J are TRBV4-3 and TRBJ2-2, with 12 bases lining up with TRBD2. Germline CDR1 is LGHNA and CDR2 is YSLEER. J gave up 9 bases and V 0 bases, and 8 bases lay outside the gene matches. The CDR3 has 17 residues. CDR3 DNA sequence: TGCGCCAGCAGCCAAGATCTCGAGACTAGCGGGAGTAGGGAGCTGTTTTTT. Amino acid sequence: CASSQDLETSGSRELFF.